This entry lists 11 T cell receptor beta chains sequenced from one sample in a study of cytomegalovirus exposure and HLA in healthy donors. This table comes from immunoSEQ multiplex PCR, and its TCRdb copy is limited to in-frame clones, with some not included. The repertoire consists of around 130,000 clones, with over 65% occurring once and the leading ten covering under 2.5%. The material sequenced was PBMCs. These receptors all stem from a woman in her 30s in good health and CMV-seronegative.

The chain employs TRBV6-1 and TRBJ2-3; 9 bases align to TRBD2. V was pared by 7 bases and J by 6 bases, with 11 bases of the junction left unmatched. CDR1 MNHNS and CDR2 SASEGT come from the germline V gene. CDR3 length: 15 amino acids. CDR3 DNA: TGTGCCAGCAAGCCTAGCGGGGTTGTAGCTGATACGCAGTATTTT. As protein: CASKPSGVVADTQYF.

The chain's CDR3 is CASSVALSGEGSGELFF. The CDR3 region has the DNA TGTGCCAGCAGCGTAGCTCTGTCCGGGGAGGGGTCCGGGGAGCTGTTTTTT. This sequence joins TRBV9 and TRBJ2-2, with 7 nucleotides matching TRBD2. V lost 0 bases, J lost 6 bases, and 11 bases stayed unmatched. Germline CDR1 SGDLS, CDR2 YYNGEE. This CDR3 is built from 17 residues.

The chain employs TRBV7-8 and TRBJ2-7, with 11 bases fitting TRBD2. Germline V gene lookup returns CDR1 SGHVS and CDR2 FQNEAQ. V lost 7 bases to trimming and J lost 0 bases; unmatched junction nucleotides: 11. The CDR3 extends over 17 amino acids. The CDR3 DNA reads as TGTGCCAGCACGACAGGGATTGGGACTAGCGGCTCCTACGAGCAGTACTTC. This translates into CASTTGIGTSGSYEQYF.

V is TRBV27 and J is TRBJ2-5; 8 bases match TRBD1. Trimming cost V 5 bases and J 5 bases; bases outside gene matches: 10. The CDR3 is 15 residues long. Germline V gene sequence: CDR1 MNHEY, CDR2 SMNVEV (reference sequence). CDR3 in DNA: TGTGCCAGCAGTGCGACAGGGGCGAAAGGGGAGACCCAGTACTTC. Its protein is CASSATGAKGETQYF.

The chain is built from TRBV27 and TRBJ2-7; 12 bases are a match to TRBD1. J gave up 6 bases and V 6 bases, and 12 bases lay outside the gene matches. The CDR3 contains 16 residues. Germline V CDR1 and CDR2: MNHEY, SMNVEV (reference sequence). This CDR3 reads CASSPNPGQGAGEQYF. CDR3 coding DNA: TGTGCCAGCAGCCCTAACCCGGGACAGGGGGCTGGCGAGCAGTACTTC.

The chain is built from TRBV6-1 and TRBJ2-7; D might be TRBD2 (6 bases). CDR1 is MNHNS and CDR2 is SASEGT in the germline V gene. V was trimmed by 5 bases and J by 4 bases, leaving 15 bases between them. The CDR3 contains 14 residues. CDR3 coding DNA: TGTGCCAGCAGTTCTTGGACTACGACTTACGAGCAGTACTTC. It specifies CASSSWTTTYEQYF.

The table lists this clone with a few counts. This rearrangement joins TRBV6-1 to TRBJ2-4, with 8 nucleotides matching TRBD1. Germline V gives CDR1 MNHNS, CDR2 SASEGT. V lost 3 bases and J lost 3; bases outside the gene matches: 4. This CDR3 has 15 amino acids. Here the CDR3 reads CASSEGQDLKNIQYF. The CDR3 nucleotides are TGTGCCAGCAGTGAGGGACAGGACCTCAAAAACATTCAGTACTTC.

This clone was seen a handful of times. The chain has TRBV27 and TRBJ2-7; possibly TRBD2 for D (7 bases). Germline values: CDR1 MNHEY, CDR2 SMNVEV (reference sequence). Trimming removed 2 bases from V and 4 bases from J, with 12 bases in between. The CDR3 consists of 14 residues. The CDR3 DNA is TGTGCCAGCAGTTTAGGGGGGGGGCCTTACGAGCAGTACTTC. Translated, it gives CASSLGGGPYEQYF.

This rearrangement joins TRBV18 to TRBJ1-2; no clear D gene. V lost 0 bases, J lost 6 bases, and 11 bases lay in between. The germline V gene has CDR1 KGHSH and CDR2 LQKENI. CDR3 length: 14 amino acids. The CDR3 reads CASSPPRVVHGYTF. DNA of the CDR3: TGTGCCAGCTCACCACCGAGAGTTGTCCATGGCTACACCTTC.

This sequence joins TRBV30 and TRBJ2-7; D is unresolved. Germline assignment: CDR1 GTSNPN and CDR2 SVGIG (reference sequence). V lost 4 bases and J lost 4, with 26 bases in between. The length of the CDR3 is 17 residues. The CDR3 sequence: CAWTPRLDSSRWYEQYF. As DNA, the CDR3 is TGTGCCTGGACTCCCCGCCTTGACTCGAGCCGTTGGTACGAGCAGTACTTC.

J is TRBJ1-2 and V is TRBV30; 7 bases agree with TRBD1. The CDR3 consists of 12 residues. The V segment lost 3 bases and the J segment 2 bases; nucleotides outside the gene matches: 0. Per the germline V gene, CDR1 is GTSNPN and CDR2 is SVGIG (reference sequence). The CDR3 loop reads CAWRGQNYGYTF. Here the CDR3 DNA reads TGTGCCTGGAGGGGACAGAACTATGGCTACACCTTC.